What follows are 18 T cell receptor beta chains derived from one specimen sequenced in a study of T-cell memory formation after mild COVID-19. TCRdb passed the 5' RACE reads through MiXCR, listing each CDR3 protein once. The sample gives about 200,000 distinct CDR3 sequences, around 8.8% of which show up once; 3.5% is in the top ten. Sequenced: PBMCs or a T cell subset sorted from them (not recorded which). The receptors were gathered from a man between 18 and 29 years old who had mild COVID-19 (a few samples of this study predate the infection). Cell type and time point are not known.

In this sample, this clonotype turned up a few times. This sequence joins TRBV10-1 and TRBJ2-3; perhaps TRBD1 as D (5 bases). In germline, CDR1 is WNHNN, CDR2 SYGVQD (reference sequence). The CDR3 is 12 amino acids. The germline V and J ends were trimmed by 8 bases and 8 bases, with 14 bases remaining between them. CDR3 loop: CASRGDSVTQYF. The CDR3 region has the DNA TGCGCCAGCCGAGGAGACAGTGTTACGCAGTATTTT.

The CDR3 loop reads CASSEGDSGLYEQYV. CDR3 nucleotides: TGTGCCAGCAGTGAAGGGGACAGTGGGCTCTACGAGCAGTACGTC. The rearrangement links TRBV2 to TRBJ2-7; TRBD1 matches 7 bases. V lost 1 base to trimming and J lost 3 bases; unmatched junction nucleotides: 6. The length of the CDR3 is 15 residues. Per germline, CDR1 SNHLY and CDR2 FYNNEI.

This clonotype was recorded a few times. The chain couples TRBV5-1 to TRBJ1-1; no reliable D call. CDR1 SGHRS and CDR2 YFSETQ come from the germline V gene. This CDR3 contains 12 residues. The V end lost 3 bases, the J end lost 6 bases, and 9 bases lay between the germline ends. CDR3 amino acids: CASSSTSSEAFF. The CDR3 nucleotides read TGCGCCAGCAGCTCGACCAGCTCTGAAGCTTTCTTT.

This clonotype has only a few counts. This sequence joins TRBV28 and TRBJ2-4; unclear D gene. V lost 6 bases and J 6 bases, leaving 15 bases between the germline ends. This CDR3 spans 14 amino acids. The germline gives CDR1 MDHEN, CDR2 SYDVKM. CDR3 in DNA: TGTGCCAGCAGCCCCGGTGACGCCCTAAACATTCAGTACTTC. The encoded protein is CASSPGDALNIQYF.

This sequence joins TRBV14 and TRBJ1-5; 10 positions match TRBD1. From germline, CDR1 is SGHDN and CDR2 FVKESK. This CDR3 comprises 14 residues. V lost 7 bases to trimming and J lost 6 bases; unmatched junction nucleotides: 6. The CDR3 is CASKRQGAGQPQHF. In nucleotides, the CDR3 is TGTGCCAGCAAACGACAGGGGGCAGGTCAGCCCCAGCATTTT.

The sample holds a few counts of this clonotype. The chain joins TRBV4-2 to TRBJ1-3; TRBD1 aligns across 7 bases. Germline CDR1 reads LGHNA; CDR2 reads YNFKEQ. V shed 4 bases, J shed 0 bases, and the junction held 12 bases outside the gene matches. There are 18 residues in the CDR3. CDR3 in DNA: TGTGCCAGCAGCCCCGGGGGAACAGGGGACTTCTCTGGAAACACCATATATTTT. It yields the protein CASSPGGTGDFSGNTIYF.

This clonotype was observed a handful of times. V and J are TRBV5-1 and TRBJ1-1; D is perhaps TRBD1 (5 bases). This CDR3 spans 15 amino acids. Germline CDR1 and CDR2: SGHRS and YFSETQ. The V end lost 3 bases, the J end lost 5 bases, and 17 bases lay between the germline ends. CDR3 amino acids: CASSSTDIGGTEAFF. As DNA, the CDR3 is TGCGCCAGCAGCTCGACGGACATCGGAGGGACTGAAGCTTTCTTT.

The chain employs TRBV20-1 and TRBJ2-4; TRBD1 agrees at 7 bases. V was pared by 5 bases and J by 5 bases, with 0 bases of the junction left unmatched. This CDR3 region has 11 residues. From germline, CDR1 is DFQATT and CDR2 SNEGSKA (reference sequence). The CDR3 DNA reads TGCAGTGCTGGGACAGAAAACATTCAGTACTTC. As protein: CSAGTENIQYF.

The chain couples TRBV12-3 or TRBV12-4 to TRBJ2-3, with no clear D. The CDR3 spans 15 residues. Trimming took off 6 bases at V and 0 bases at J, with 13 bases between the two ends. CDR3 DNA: TGTGCCAGCAGCCGCAGCCCCTGGAGCACAGATACGCAGTATTTT. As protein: CASSRSPWSTDTQYF.

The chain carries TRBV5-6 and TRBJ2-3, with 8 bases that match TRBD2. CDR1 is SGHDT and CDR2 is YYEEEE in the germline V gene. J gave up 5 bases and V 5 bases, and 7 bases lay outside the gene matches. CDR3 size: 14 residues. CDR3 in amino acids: CASSSWGLGDTQYF. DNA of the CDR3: TGTGCCAGCAGTTCATGGGGACTAGGAGATACGCAGTATTTT.

The CDR3, as DNA: TGTGCCACCAGTGATCGAGAGACCCAGTACTTC. Encoded protein: CATSDRETQYF. The gene calls are TRBV24-1 and TRBJ2-5; D unclear. The CDR3 is 11 residues long. V lost 3 bases, J lost 4 bases, and 2 bases lay in between. The V gene's germline CDR1 is KGHDR and CDR2 SFDVKD.

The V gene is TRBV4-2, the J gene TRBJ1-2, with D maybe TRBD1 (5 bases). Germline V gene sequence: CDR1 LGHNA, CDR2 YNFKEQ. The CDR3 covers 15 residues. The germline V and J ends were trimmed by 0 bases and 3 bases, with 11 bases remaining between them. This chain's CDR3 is CASSQDGGGYYGYTF. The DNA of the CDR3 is TGTGCCAGCAGCCAAGATGGGGGGGGTTACTATGGCTACACCTTC.

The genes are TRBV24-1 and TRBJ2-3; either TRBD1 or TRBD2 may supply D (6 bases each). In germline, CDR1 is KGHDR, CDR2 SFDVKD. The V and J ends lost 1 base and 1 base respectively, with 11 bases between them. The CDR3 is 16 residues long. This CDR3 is CATSDFTGARTDTQYF. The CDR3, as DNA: TGTGCCACCAGTGATTTTACGGGGGCGCGCACAGATACGCAGTATTTT.

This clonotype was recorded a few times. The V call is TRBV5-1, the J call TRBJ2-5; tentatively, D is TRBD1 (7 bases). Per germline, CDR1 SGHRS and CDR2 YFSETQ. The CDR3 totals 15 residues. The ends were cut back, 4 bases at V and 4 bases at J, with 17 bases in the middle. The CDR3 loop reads CASSGGTARPETQYF. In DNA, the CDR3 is TGCGCCAGCAGCGGCGGGACAGCCAGGCCAGAGACCCAGTACTTC.

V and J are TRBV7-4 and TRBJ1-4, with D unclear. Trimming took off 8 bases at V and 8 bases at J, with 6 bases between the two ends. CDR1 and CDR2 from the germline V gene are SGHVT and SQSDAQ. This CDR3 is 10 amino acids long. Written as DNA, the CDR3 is TGTGCCAGCCCGGGAGAAAAACTGTTTTTT. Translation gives CASPGEKLFF. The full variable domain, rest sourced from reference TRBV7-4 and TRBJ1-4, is GAGVSQSPRYKVAKRGRDVALRCDSISGHVTLYWYRQTLGQGSEVLTYSQSDAQRDKSGRPSGRFSAERPERSVSTLKIQRTEQGDSAVYLCASPGEKLFFGSGTQLSVL.

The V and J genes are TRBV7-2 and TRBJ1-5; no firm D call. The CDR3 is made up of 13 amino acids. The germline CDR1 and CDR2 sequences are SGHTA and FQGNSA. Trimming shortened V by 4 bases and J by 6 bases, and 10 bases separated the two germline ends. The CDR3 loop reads CASSSSYGQPQHF. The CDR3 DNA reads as TGTGCCAGCAGCTCTTCCTACGGTCAGCCCCAGCATTTT.

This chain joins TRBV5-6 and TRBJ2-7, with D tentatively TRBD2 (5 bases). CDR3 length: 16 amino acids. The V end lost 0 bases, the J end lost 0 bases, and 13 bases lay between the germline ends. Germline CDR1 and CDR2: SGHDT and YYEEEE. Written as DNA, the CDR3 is TGTGCCAGCAGCTTGGGACGGATAACTAGCTCCTACGAGCAGTACTTC. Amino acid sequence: CASSLGRITSSYEQYF.

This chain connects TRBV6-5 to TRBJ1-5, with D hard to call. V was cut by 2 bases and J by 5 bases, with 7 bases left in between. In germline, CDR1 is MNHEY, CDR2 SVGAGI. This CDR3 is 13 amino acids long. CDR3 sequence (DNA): TGTGCCAGCAGTTACGATTCCGATCAGCCCCAGCATTTT. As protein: CASSYDSDQPQHF.